Listed here are 21 T cell receptor beta chains from one sample, sequenced in a study of cytomegalovirus exposure and HLA in healthy donors. PCR amplification relied on 60 Vbeta primers (plus 13 Jbeta primers). Profiling relied on immunoSEQ multiplex PCR, and the TCRdb table lists in-frame clones only, not all of them. The data show 100,000 to 150,000 clones, less than 90% seen once. The sequenced sample consisted of PBMCs. These receptors all stem from a man between 18 and 29 years old in good health and CMV-seropositive.

The V gene is TRBV11-3, the J gene TRBJ2-7, with a possible D match to TRBD1 (6 bases). The CDR3 consists of 13 residues. Germline values: CDR1 SGHNT, CDR2 YENEEA. V lost 0 bases and J lost 4, with 7 bases in between. CDR3 sequence (DNA): TGTGCCAGCAGCTTAGAGAGGGGGTACGAGCAGTACTTC. Translated: CASSLERGYEQYF.

The rearrangement joins TRBV5-6 to TRBJ2-7, with D possibly being TRBD1 (6 bases). Trimming took 4 bases from V and 5 from J, leaving 16 bases between them. The germline V gene has CDR1 SGHDT and CDR2 YYEEEE. The CDR3 has 14 residues. Here the CDR3 DNA reads TGTGCCAGCAGCGCCGGGACAATGGACGACGAGCAGTACTTC. Protein sequence: CASSAGTMDDEQYF.

This chain uses TRBV2 with TRBJ1-2; 10 nucleotides align to TRBD1. The junction had 11 bases not matched to a gene; V was cut back by 6 bases and J by 7 bases. The CDR3 totals 15 residues. Germline CDR1 and CDR2: SNHLY and FYNNEI. Written as DNA, the CDR3 is TGTGCCAGCAGACCAGGAAGGGACAGGGGATTTGGCTACACCTTC. Protein: CASRPGRDRGFGYTF.

The rearrangement links TRBV11-2 to TRBJ1-6; D gene unclear. The CDR3 extends over 13 amino acids. V was pared by 0 bases and J by 7 bases, with 4 bases between. Per the germline V gene, CDR1 is SGHAT and CDR2 is FQNNGV. The CDR3 DNA sequence: TGTGCCAGCAGCTTAGATCAGAATTCACCCCTCCACTTT. Translating it yields CASSLDQNSPLHF.

The chain recombines TRBV6-6 with TRBJ1-1; possibly TRBD1 for D (5 bases). Germline CDR1 reads MNHNY; CDR2 reads SVGAGI (reference sequence). Deletions cut 6 bases from V and 4 bases from J, with 12 bases between. The CDR3 totals 13 residues. CDR3 loop: CASSDSFFTEAFF. The DNA for the CDR3 is TGTGCCAGCAGCGACAGTTTCTTCACTGAAGCTTTCTTT.

This sequence joins TRBV28 and TRBJ1-5; D may be TRBD1 (5 bases). Trimming cost V 3 bases and J 6 bases, with 12 bases left between them. The CDR3 has 14 amino acids. The V gene's germline CDR1 is MDHEN and CDR2 SYDVKM. CDR3 amino acids: CASSFRGNIQPQHF. For the CDR3, the DNA is TGTGCCAGCAGTTTTCGGGGGAATATTCAGCCCCAGCATTTT.

This chain joins TRBV19 and TRBJ2-1; D gene ambiguous. Germline V lookup: CDR1 LNHDA, CDR2 SQIVND (reference sequence). V shed 5 bases and J shed 9 bases, with 8 bases lying between them. The CDR3 is 11 residues long. In DNA form, the CDR3 reads TGTGCCAGTAGTGGCCAGGTTGAGCAGTTCTTC. Amino acid sequence: CASSGQVEQFF.

V is TRBV9 and J is TRBJ2-3; 12 nucleotides agree with TRBD2. With 0 bases clipped from V and 2 bases from J, the junction kept 1 base outside the gene matches. Germline loops: CDR1 SGDLS, CDR2 YYNGEE. CDR3 length: 16 residues. The CDR3 nucleotides are TGTGCCAGCAGCGTAGGACTAGCGGGGGCCACAGATACGCAGTATTTT. This translates into CASSVGLAGATDTQYF. Full variable domain (missing parts from reference TRBV9 and TRBJ2-3): DSGVTQTPKHLITATGQRVTLRCSPRSGDLSVYWYQQSLDQGLQFLIQYYNGEERAKGNILERFSAQQFPDLHSELNLSSLELGDSALYFCASSVGLAGATDTQYFGPGTRLTVL.

The V call is TRBV11-3, the J call TRBJ2-7, with a weak D call TRBD2 (5 bases). The germline V gene has CDR1 SGHNT and CDR2 YENEEA. V was cut by 0 bases and J by 4 bases, with 10 bases left in between. CDR3 length equals 14 residues. CDR3 sequence (DNA): TGTGCCAGCAGCTTAGATGGCGAGGGTTACGAGCAGTACTTC. Translation gives CASSLDGEGYEQYF. Full variable domain (outside the CDR3, taken from reference TRBV11-3 and TRBJ2-7): EAGVVQSPRYKIIEKKQPVAFWCNPISGHNTLYWYLQNLGQGPELLIRYENEEAVDDSQLPKDRFSAERLKGVDSTLKIQPAELGDSAVYLCASSLDGEGYEQYFGPGTRLTVT.

The chain recombines TRBV5-1 with TRBJ2-5; 9 positions match TRBD2. The J segment lost 5 bases and the V segment lost 0 bases, leaving 5 bases of the junction unmatched. CDR3 length: 15 residues. From germline, CDR1 is SGHRS and CDR2 YFSETQ. As DNA, the CDR3 is TGCGCCAGCAGCTTGGCTAGCGGGGAAAGGGAGACCCAGTACTTC. Amino acid sequence: CASSLASGERETQYF.

This clone came up once. J is TRBJ2-7 and V is TRBV30, with 7 bases that match TRBD1. The ends lost 1 base at V and 5 bases at J; junction bases unmatched: 2. The CDR3 is 12 residues long. Looked up from germline, CDR1 is GTSNPN and CDR2 is SVGIG (reference sequence). DNA for the CDR3: TGTGCCTGGAGTGGGACAGGAGACGAGCAGTACTTC. Protein product: CAWSGTGDEQYF.

The chain is built from TRBV19 and TRBJ2-1, with unresolved D. V lost 6 bases and J 6 bases, leaving 15 bases between the germline ends. CDR3 length: 14 residues. CDR1 is LNHDA and CDR2 is SQIVND in the germline V gene (reference sequence). This chain's CDR3 is CASSPPPLGNEQFF. CDR3 bases: TGTGCCAGTAGCCCGCCACCCCTCGGCAATGAGCAGTTCTTC. Using reference TRBV19 and TRBJ2-1 for the parts outside the CDR3, the full variable domain is DGGITQSPKYLFRKEGQNVTLSCEQNLNHDAMYWYRQDPGQGLRLIYYSQIVNDFQKGDIAEGYSVSREKKESFPLTVTSAQKNPTAFYLCASSPPPLGNEQFFGPGTRLTVL.

The chain uses TRBV7-3 and TRBJ2-3; TRBD1 matches at 11 bases. The CDR3 covers 16 residues. Germline loops: CDR1 SGHTA, CDR2 FQGTGA. J was trimmed by 5 bases and V by 3 bases; bases with no gene match: 7. In DNA, the CDR3 is TGTGCCAGCAGCTTTTTAGGACAGGGGGCGGGAGATACGCAGTATTTT. Protein: CASSFLGQGAGDTQYF.

V is TRBV7-6 and J is TRBJ1-2; 9 positions agree with TRBD1. The CDR3 totals 14 residues. CDR1 SGHVS and CDR2 FNYEAQ come from the germline V gene. Trimming cost V 3 bases and J 8 bases; bases outside gene matches: 7. The CDR3 sequence is CASSFDRGSGGYTF. CDR3 nucleotides: TGTGCCAGCAGCTTCGACAGGGGGTCGGGAGGCTACACCTTC.

This rearrangement joins TRBV6-5 to TRBJ1-4, with D unresolved. CDR3 length: 13 residues. The germline V and J ends were trimmed by 6 bases and 8 bases, with 13 bases remaining between them. Germline V gene lookup returns CDR1 MNHEY and CDR2 SVGAGI. The DNA of the CDR3 is TGTGCCAGCAGGGACTTCGGGAAGGAAAAACTGTTTTTT. It codes for CASRDFGKEKLFF.

The chain recombines TRBV27 with TRBJ2-6, with a possible D match to TRBD1 (5 bases). The CDR3 has 18 residues. The ends were cut back, 3 bases at V and 0 bases at J, with 15 bases in the middle. The germline gives CDR1 MNHEY, CDR2 SMNVEV (reference sequence). CDR3 amino acids: CASSFRFSQGSGANVLTF. As DNA, the CDR3 is TGTGCCAGCAGTTTCCGGTTTAGTCAGGGCTCTGGGGCCAACGTCCTGACTTTC.

The CDR3 sequence: CASSIGGGTEAFF. Here the CDR3 DNA reads TGTGCCAGTAGTATCGGAGGTGGAACTGAAGCTTTCTTT. The rearrangement uses TRBV19 and TRBJ1-1, with unresolved D. The CDR3 is made up of 13 amino acids. The germline V gene encodes CDR1 LNHDA and CDR2 SQIVND (reference sequence). Trimming took 3 bases from V and 5 from J, leaving 10 bases between them. The variable domain in full, with the rest retrieved from reference TRBV19 and TRBJ1-1, is DGGITQSPKYLFRKEGQNVTLSCEQNLNHDAMYWYRQDPGQGLRLIYYSQIVNDFQKGDIAEGYSVSREKKESFPLTVTSAQKNPTAFYLCASSIGGGTEAFFGQGTRLTVV.

The CDR3 bases are TGTGCCTGGACAAACACAGATACGCAGTATTTT. Translation: CAWTNTDTQYF. The chain uses TRBV30 and TRBJ2-3; no clear D gene. This CDR3 contains 11 residues. In germline, CDR1 is GTSNPN, CDR2 SVGIG (reference sequence). The ends were cut back, 4 bases at V and 2 bases at J, with 4 bases in the middle.

This sequence joins TRBV30 and TRBJ2-1, with 7 bases identical to TRBD1. There are 15 residues in the CDR3. V lost 0 bases, J lost 2 bases, and 4 bases stayed unmatched. Germline V lookup: CDR1 GTSNPN, CDR2 SVGIG (reference sequence). CDR3 nucleotides: TGTGCCTGGAGTGTAGGGGACAGCACCTACAATGAGCAGTTCTTC. Protein product: CAWSVGDSTYNEQFF.

V and J are TRBV7-9 and TRBJ1-1, with 8 bases lining up with TRBD1. J gave up 7 bases and V 5 bases, and 0 bases lay outside the gene matches. Germline assignment: CDR1 SEHNR and CDR2 FQNEAQ (reference sequence). The CDR3 is 11 amino acids. The CDR3 DNA follows: TGTGCCAGCAGCGGACAGGGTGAAGCTTTCTTT. Translated: CASSGQGEAFF.

The chain uses TRBV27 and TRBJ2-1, with TRBD2 identical over 14 bases. The junction had 19 bases not matched to a gene; V was cut back by 7 bases and J by 5 bases. The CDR3 totals 20 residues. Per the germline V gene, CDR1 is MNHEY and CDR2 is SMNVEV (reference sequence). Here the CDR3 reads CASTYTPRTSGGSINNEQFF. Here the CDR3 DNA reads TGTGCCAGCACTTACACCCCACGGACTAGCGGGGGGTCTATTAACAATGAGCAGTTCTTC.